This entry describes one T cell receptor (beta chain). These data come from a study of shared clonotypes between healthy human individuals. The CDR3 covers 15 residues. V was clipped by 0 bases and J by 5 bases; unmatched bases: 5. Germline values: CDR1 LGHNA, CDR2 YSLEER. Using immunoSEQ multiplex PCR, the repertoire was profiled, and TCRdb retains in-frame clones only, with some absent. The repertoire holds some 2,000,000 clones, roughly 94% seen once, with around 0.13% in the top ten. The clonotype was recovered from a man in his late teens or twenties in good health. The specimen was naive CD4+ T cells sorted from blood. As to subset: CD45RA+ positively selected. The chain carries TRBV4-3 and TRBJ2-5, with 8 bases aligning to TRBD2. The CDR3 region is CASSQDRASGETQYF. DNA of the CDR3: TGCGCCAGCAGCCAAGATCGGGCTAGCGGGGAGACCCAGTACTTC.